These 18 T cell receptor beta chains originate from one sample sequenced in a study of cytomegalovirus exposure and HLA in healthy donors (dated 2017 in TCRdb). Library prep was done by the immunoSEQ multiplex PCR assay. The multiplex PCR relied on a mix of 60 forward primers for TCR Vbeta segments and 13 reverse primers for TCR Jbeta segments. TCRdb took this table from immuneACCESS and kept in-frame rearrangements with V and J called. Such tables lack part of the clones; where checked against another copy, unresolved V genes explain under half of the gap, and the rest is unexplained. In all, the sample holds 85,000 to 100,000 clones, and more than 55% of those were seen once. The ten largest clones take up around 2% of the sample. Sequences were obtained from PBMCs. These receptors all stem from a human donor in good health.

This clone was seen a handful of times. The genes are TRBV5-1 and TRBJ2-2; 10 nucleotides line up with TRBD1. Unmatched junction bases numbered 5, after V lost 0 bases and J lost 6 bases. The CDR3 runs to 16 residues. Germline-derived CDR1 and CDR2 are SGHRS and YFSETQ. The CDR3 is CASSLVGTGAPGELFF. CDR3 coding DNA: TGCGCCAGCAGCTTGGTCGGGACAGGGGCCCCCGGGGAGCTGTTTTTT.

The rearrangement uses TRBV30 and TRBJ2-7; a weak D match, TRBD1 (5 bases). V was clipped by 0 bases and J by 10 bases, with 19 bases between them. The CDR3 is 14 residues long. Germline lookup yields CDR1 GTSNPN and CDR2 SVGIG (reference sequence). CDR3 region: CAWSVQLLPQGQYF. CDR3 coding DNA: TGTGCCTGGAGTGTACAATTGCTCCCCCAGGGACAGTACTTC.

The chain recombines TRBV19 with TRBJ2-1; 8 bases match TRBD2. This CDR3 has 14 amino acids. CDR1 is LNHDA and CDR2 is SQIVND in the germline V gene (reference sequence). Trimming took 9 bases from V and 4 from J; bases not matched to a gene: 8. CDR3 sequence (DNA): TGTGCCAGCCGGTTAGCGGGAATTTACAATGAGCAGTTCTTC. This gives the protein CASRLAGIYNEQFF.

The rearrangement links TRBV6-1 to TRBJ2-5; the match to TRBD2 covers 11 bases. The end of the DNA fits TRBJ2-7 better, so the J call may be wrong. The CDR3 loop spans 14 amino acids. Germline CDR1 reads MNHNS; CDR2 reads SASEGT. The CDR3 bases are TGTGCCAGCGGTCTAGCGGGGGGCTCCTACGAGCAGTACTTC. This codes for CASGLAGGSYEQYF.

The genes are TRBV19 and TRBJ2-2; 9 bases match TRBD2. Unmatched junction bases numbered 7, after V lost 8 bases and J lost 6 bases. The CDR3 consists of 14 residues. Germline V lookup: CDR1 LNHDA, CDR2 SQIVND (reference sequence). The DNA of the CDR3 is TGTGCCAGTGGGAGCGGGGGGAGGGCCGGGGAGCTGTTTTTT. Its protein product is CASGSGGRAGELFF.

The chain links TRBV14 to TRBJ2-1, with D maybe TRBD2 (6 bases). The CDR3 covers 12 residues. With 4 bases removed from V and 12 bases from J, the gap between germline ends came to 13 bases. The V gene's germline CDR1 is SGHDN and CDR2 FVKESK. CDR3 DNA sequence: TGTGCCAGCAGCCGTACTAGCTTGGGGCAGTTCTTC. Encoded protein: CASSRTSLGQFF.

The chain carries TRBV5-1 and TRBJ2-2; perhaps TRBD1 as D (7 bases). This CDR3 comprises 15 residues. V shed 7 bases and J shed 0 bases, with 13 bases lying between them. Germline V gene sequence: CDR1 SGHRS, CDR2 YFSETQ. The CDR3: CASARGASNTGELFF. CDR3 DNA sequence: TGCGCCAGCGCCAGGGGGGCCTCGAACACCGGGGAGCTGTTTTTT. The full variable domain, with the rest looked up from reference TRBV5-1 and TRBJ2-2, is KAGVTQTPRYLIKTRGQQVTLSCSPISGHRSVSWYQQTPGQGLQFLFEYFSETQRNKGNFPGRFSGRQFSNSRSEMNVSTLELGDSALYLCASARGASNTGELFFGEGSRLTVL.

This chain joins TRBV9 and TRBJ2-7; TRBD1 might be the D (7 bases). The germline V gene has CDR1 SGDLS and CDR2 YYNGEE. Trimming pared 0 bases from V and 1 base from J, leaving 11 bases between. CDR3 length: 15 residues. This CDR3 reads CASSVGGDSSYEQYF. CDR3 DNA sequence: TGTGCCAGCAGCGTAGGGGGGGACAGTTCCTACGAGCAGTACTTC.

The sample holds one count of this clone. Here the CDR3 DNA reads TGTGCCAGCACCACGGGGGGGAACTATGGCTACACCTTC. Amino acid sequence: CASTTGGNYGYTF. V is TRBV6-1 and J is TRBJ1-2, with D possibly TRBD1 on 5 matching bases. The V gene lost 7 bases and the J gene lost 2 bases, with 11 bases spanning the gap. The CDR3 contains 13 residues. Per the germline V gene, CDR1 is MNHNS and CDR2 is SASEGT.

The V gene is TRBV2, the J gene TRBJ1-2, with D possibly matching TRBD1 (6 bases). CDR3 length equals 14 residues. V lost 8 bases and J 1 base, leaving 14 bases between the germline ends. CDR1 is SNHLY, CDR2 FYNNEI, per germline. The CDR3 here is CASRPTGGNYGYTF. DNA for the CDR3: TGTGCCAGCCGCCCGACAGGCGGTAACTATGGCTACACCTTC.

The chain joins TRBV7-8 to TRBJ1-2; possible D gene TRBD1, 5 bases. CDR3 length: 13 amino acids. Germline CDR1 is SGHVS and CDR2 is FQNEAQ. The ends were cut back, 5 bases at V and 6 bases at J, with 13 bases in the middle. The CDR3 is CASSTRGYDGYTF. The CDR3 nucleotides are TGTGCCAGCAGCACCCGGGGGTATGATGGCTACACCTTC.

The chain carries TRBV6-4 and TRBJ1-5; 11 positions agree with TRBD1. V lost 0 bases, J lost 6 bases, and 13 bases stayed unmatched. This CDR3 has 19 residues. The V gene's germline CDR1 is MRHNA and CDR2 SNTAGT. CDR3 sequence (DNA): TGTGCCAGCAGTGACTCAAGGGACAGGGGGATCATGGCAGGTCAGCCCCAGCATTTT. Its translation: CASSDSRDRGIMAGQPQHF.

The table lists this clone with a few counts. This CDR3 reads CASSSIIRRGASYEQYF. Here the CDR3 DNA reads TGTGCCAGCAGCTCCATCATACGGCGGGGGGCCTCCTACGAGCAGTACTTC. This chain links TRBV7-8 with TRBJ2-7, with 8 nucleotides matching TRBD2. CDR1 and CDR2 from the germline V gene are SGHVS and FQNEAQ. The length of the CDR3 is 17 residues. Unmatched junction bases numbered 11, after V lost 4 bases and J lost 0 bases.

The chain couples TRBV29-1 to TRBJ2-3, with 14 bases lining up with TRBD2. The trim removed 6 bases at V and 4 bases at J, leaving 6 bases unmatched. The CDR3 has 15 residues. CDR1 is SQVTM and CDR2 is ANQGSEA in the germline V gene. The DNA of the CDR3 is TGCAGCGTCCTAGGACTAGCGGGGGGCCCAGATACGCAGTATTTT. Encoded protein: CSVLGLAGGPDTQYF.

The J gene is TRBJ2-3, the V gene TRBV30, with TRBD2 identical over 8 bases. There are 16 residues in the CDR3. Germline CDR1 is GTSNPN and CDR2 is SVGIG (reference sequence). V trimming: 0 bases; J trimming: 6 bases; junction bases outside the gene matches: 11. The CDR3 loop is CAWSVPGGARIDTQYF. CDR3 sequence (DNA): TGTGCCTGGAGTGTACCGGGAGGGGCGAGGATCGATACGCAGTATTTT.

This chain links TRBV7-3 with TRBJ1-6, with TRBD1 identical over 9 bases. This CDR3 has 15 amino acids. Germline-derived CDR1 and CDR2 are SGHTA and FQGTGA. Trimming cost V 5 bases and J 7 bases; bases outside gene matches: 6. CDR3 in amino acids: CASSPQQGANSPLHF. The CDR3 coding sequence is TGTGCCAGCAGCCCTCAACAGGGGGCGAATTCACCCCTCCACTTT.

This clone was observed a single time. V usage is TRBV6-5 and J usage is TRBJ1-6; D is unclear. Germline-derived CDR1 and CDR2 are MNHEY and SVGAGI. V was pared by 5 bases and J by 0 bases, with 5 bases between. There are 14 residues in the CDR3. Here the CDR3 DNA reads TGTGCCAGCAGTCGGGACTCCTATAATTCACCCCTCCACTTT. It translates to CASSRDSYNSPLHF.

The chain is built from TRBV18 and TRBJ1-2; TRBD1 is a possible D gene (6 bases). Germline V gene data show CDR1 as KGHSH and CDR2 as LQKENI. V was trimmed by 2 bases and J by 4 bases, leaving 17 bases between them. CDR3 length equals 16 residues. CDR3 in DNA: TGTGCCAGCTCACCAACGGACACCTTAGGGGGCTATGGCTACACCTTC. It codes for CASSPTDTLGGYGYTF.